Listed below are T cell receptor beta chains from one sample, sequenced in a study of cytomegalovirus exposure and HLA in healthy donors. The data were produced by immunoSEQ multiplex PCR, yet TCRdb's version contains in-frame clones alone and is incomplete. The sample has about 170,000 clones; 80% are singletons. The specimen was PBMCs. The origin of the receptors is a woman aged 45-65 years in good health and CMV-seropositive. Both conserved end residues are part of each CDR3. A D gene is named only where the DNA matches it firmly. The size of a clone is reported for some rows only, either as once, few or many, or as a class for expanded clones.

TRBJ2-7 TRBD1 few TRBV14 TGTGCCAGCAGCCAAGTCATGACCGGGACAGCCAACTTC CASSQVMTGTANF
TRBJ2-3 . once TRBV7-9 TGTGCCAGCAGCTTAGTAGTACTAGCCTCTGCAGATACGCAGTATTTT CASSLVVLASADTQYF
TRBJ2-7 . . TRBV7-9 TGTTCCAGCAGCTTGAACAGGGGGAAGGCTAGCGGGAACTACGAGCAGTACTTC CSSSLNRGKASGNYEQYF
TRBJ2-1 . . TRBV1 TGCACCAGCTTCCTCAACCGGGACAGCAGCTACAATGAGCAGTTCTTC CTSFLNRDSSYNEQFF
TRBJ1-3 . once TRBV6-1 TGTGCCAGCACTCTACGGGAGGGGGTCGGAAACACCATATATTTT CASTLREGVGNTIYF
TRBJ2-1 . . TRBV5-1 TGCGCCAGCAGCTGGACAACCAATGAGCAGTTCTTC CASSWTTNEQFF
TRBJ2-2 TRBD2 few TRBV9 TGTGCCAGCAGTTTCAGCGGGGGGAACACCGGGGAGCTGTTTTTT CASSFSGGNTGELFF
TRBJ1-2 . . TRBV6-1 TGTGCCAGCAGTGAAGGCCCCGGGCAGGGCAATGGCTACACCTTC CASSEGPGQGNGYTF
TRBJ1-4 TRBD1 . TRBV28 TGTGCCAGCATCCAGCCTGGGACAGGGGGGGAAAAACTGTTTTTT CASIQPGTGGEKLFF
TRBJ2-5 . once TRBV5-4 TGTGCCAGCAGCTTGGCTTTGCAAGAGACCCAGTACTTC CASSLALQETQYF
TRBJ1-2 . . TRBV15 TGTGCCACCAGCAGAGATCTCAGCGCGACAGCATATGGCTACACCTTC CATSRDLSATAYGYTF
TRBJ1-3 . once TRBV5-1 TGCGCCAGCAGACCCGGTGTGATAAGCTCTGGAAACACCATATATTTT CASRPGVISSGNTIYF
TRBJ2-7 TRBD2 few TRBV13 TGTGCCAGCAGCTATAGGACTAGCCTGGGCGAGCAGTACTTC CASSYRTSLGEQYF
TRBJ2-2 TRBD2 few TRBV7-2 TGTGCCAGCAGCCCCGGACTAGCTGTTGGCACCGGGGAGCTGTTTTTT CASSPGLAVGTGELFF
TRBJ1-3 . . TRBV28 TGTGCCAGCAGTTTACGGAGCTCTGGGAACACCATATATTTT CASSLRSSGNTIYF
TRBJ2-7 . . TRBV10-3 TGTGCCATCAGGGGGCCAGCCTACGAGCAGTACTTC CAIRGPAYEQYF
TRBJ1-2 TRBD1 . TRBV29-1 TGCAGCGTTGACATAAGGGACAGGAACACCTTC CSVDIRDRNTF
TRBJ1-5 TRBD1 once TRBV19 TGTGCCAGTAGGAAAAAGGGGGCTGGCAATCAGCCCCAGCATTTT CASRKKGAGNQPQHF
TRBJ2-1 TRBD2 . TRBV7-2 TGTGCCAGCACCAGTAGCGGGACGCCTTTTAATGAGCAGTTCTTC CASTSSGTPFNEQFF
TRBJ2-2 TRBD2 . TRBV5-4 TGTGCCAGCAGCTTGCTCCTGACTAGCGGGGGGCGCGCCGGGGAGCTGTTTTTT CASSLLLTSGGRAGELFF
TRBJ2-1 TRBD1 . TRBV27 TGTGCCAGCAGTTCACACGGGACAGGGGGTGGTAATGAGCAGTTCTTC CASSSHGTGGGNEQFF
TRBJ2-7 TRBD1 few TRBV4-2 TGTGCCAGCAGCATTCAACCGGGACAGGGAGGCTCCTACGAGCAGTACTTC CASSIQPGQGGSYEQYF
TRBJ2-7 TRBD2 . TRBV7-8 TGTGCCAGCAGCTTAGCGAGTAGCGGGGAGCCCTACGAGCAGTACTTC CASSLASSGEPYEQYF
TRBJ2-3 TRBD1 . TRBV19 TGTGCCACTCTGGGCCGGACAGGGTTTCGGACAGATACGCAGTATTTT CATLGRTGFRTDTQYF
TRBJ1-1 . . TRBV14 TGTGCCAGCAGCCTTCGGGGTGGGAACACTGAAGCTTTCTTT CASSLRGGNTEAFF
TRBJ1-4 . few TRBV5-5 TGTGCCAGCAGCTTGGCCCCTCGGGTAGGGGGAGATGAAAAACTGTTTTTT CASSLAPRVGGDEKLFF
TRBJ1-2 TRBD1 . TRBV5-6 TGTGCCAGCAGCGAGGGACGACAGGGCTATGGCTACACCTTC CASSEGRQGYGYTF